One and the same sample provided the 19 T cell receptor beta chains below, sequenced in a study of blood T cell repertoires in COVID-19. Generated by immunoSEQ multiplex PCR, the TCRdb table keeps only in-frame clones and is missing some. This repertoire shows hundreds of thousands of clones, 75% to 85% found once; its top ten account for roughly 1.3%. What was sequenced was peripheral blood. The receptors were gathered from a woman in her 30s with COVID-19, enrolled during active disease.

The chain employs TRBV28 and TRBJ2-3; 14 nucleotides align to TRBD2. With V trimmed by 4 bases and J by 5 bases, 2 bases remained unmatched. CDR1 and CDR2 from the germline V gene are MDHEN and SYDVKM. CDR3 length equals 15 residues. This chain's CDR3 is CASSSGTSGRDTQYF. The CDR3 region has the DNA TGTGCCAGCAGTTCCGGGACTAGCGGGAGAGATACGCAGTATTTT.

This chain joins TRBV6-1 and TRBJ1-6; D ambiguous. Germline loops: CDR1 MNHNS, CDR2 SASEGT. The CDR3 covers 16 residues. The germline V and J ends were trimmed by 4 bases and 4 bases, with 14 bases remaining between them. The CDR3 here is CASSAQDERYNSPLHF. CDR3 sequence (DNA): TGTGCCAGCAGTGCCCAGGATGAAAGATATAATTCACCCCTCCACTTT.

Regarding this clone: Other DNA sequences from this sample encode an identical CDR3 as well. The chain joins TRBV9 to TRBJ2-3; 13 bases align to TRBD2. Germline V CDR1 and CDR2: SGDLS, YYNGEE. The V and J ends lost 0 bases and 3 bases, in that order; junction bases with no gene match: 1. The CDR3 is 16 residues long. This CDR3 is CASSVGTSGSTDTQYF. DNA of the CDR3: TGTGCCAGCAGCGTAGGGACTAGCGGGAGTACAGATACGCAGTATTTT.

This clone was observed a handful of times. The V call is TRBV19, the J call TRBJ2-2, with D possibly being TRBD1 (6 bases). Germline CDR1 reads LNHDA; CDR2 reads SQIVND (reference sequence). Trimming stripped 4 bases from V and 0 bases from J, with 12 bases between. The CDR3 has 16 amino acids. The CDR3 spells CASSTWTVSNTGELFF. The DNA of the CDR3 is TGTGCCAGTAGTACCTGGACAGTTTCGAACACCGGGGAGCTGTTTTTT.

The V call is TRBV6-5, the J call TRBJ1-6; no firm D call. CDR3 length equals 15 residues. CDR1 and CDR2 from the germline V gene are MNHEY and SVGAGI. Trimming removed 0 bases at V and 5 bases at J, with 8 bases between. In nucleotides, the CDR3 is TGTGCCAGCAGTTACTCTTTGGCAGATAATTCACCCCTCCACTTT. It yields the protein CASSYSLADNSPLHF.

DNA of the CDR3: TGCGCCACCACAGATCAGGGCTTAGATACGCAGTATTTT. Its translation is CATTDQGLDTQYF. The chain has TRBV10-2 and TRBJ2-3; D possibly corresponds to TRBD1 (5 bases). Germline-derived CDR1 and CDR2 are WSHSY and SAAADI. Trimming took off 10 bases at V and 5 bases at J, with 16 bases between the two ends. This CDR3 has 13 residues.

Turning to this clone: This sample also contains other DNA sequences that code for the same CDR3. This rearrangement joins TRBV12-3 or TRBV12-4 to TRBJ2-7; D not certain. V dropped 6 bases and J dropped 3 bases, with 6 bases sitting between them. This CDR3 comprises 11 residues. CDR3 coding DNA: TGTGCCAGCAGCCCCGGCTACGAGCAGTACTTC. The encoded protein is CASSPGYEQYF.

This clone was detected only a few times. This sequence joins TRBV4-3 and TRBJ1-6; 9 bases map to TRBD1. This CDR3 is 14 amino acids long. After removal of 1 base from V and 10 bases from J, the junction contained 2 bases not matched to a gene. CDR1 is LGHNA and CDR2 is YSLEER in the germline V gene. In DNA, the CDR3 is TGCGCCAGCAGCCAAGGACAGGGGGTGTCACCCCTCCACTTT. Translating gives CASSQGQGVSPLHF.

The V gene is TRBV30, the J gene TRBJ1-4; D uncertain. CDR3 size: 13 residues. Looked up from germline, CDR1 is GTSNPN and CDR2 is SVGIG (reference sequence). The V end lost 6 bases, the J end lost 0 bases, and 8 bases lay between the germline ends. Here the CDR3 reads CACGGATNEKLFF. DNA of the CDR3: TGTGCCTGCGGCGGTGCAACTAATGAAAAACTGTTTTTT.

This chain joins TRBV28 and TRBJ1-1; TRBD1 matches at 8 bases. Trimming at V came to 4 bases and at J to 9 bases, leaving 13 bases not matched to a gene. Germline loops: CDR1 MDHEN, CDR2 SYDVKM. This CDR3 region has 15 residues. The CDR3 bases are TGTGCCAGCAGTTCCCCAGGGAGACAGGGGTCTAAAGCTTTCTTT. As protein: CASSSPGRQGSKAFF. Supplemented by reference TRBV28 and TRBJ1-1, the full variable domain reads DVKVTQSSRYLVKRTGEKVFLECVQDMDHENMFWYRQDPGLGLRLIYFSYDVKMKEKGDIPEGYSVSREKKERFSLILESASTNQTSMYLCASSSPGRQGSKAFFGQGTRLTVV.

The gene calls are TRBV24-1 and TRBJ2-5; 14 nucleotides agree with TRBD2. CDR3 length: 19 residues. J was trimmed by 2 bases and V by 2 bases; bases with no gene match: 9. CDR1 is KGHDR, CDR2 SFDVKD, per germline. The CDR3, as DNA: TGTGCCACCAGTGATTCTGGGACTAGCGGGAGCGGGAGGCAAGAGACCCAGTACTTC. Translating it yields CATSDSGTSGSGRQETQYF.

V usage is TRBV7-9 and J usage is TRBJ1-2, with D perhaps TRBD1 (5 bases). This CDR3 comprises 13 residues. Germline V lookup: CDR1 SEHNR, CDR2 FQNEAQ (reference sequence). The V end lost 2 bases, the J end lost 7 bases, and 11 bases lay between the germline ends. The DNA of the CDR3 is TGTGCCAGCAGCTTAATGGAGGGGTCTGGCTACACCTTC. This sequence encodes CASSLMEGSGYTF.

The chain is built from TRBV30 and TRBJ2-3; D perhaps matches TRBD2 (5 bases). The ends were cut back, 5 bases at V and 8 bases at J, with 20 bases in the middle. Looked up from germline, CDR1 is GTSNPN and CDR2 is SVGIG (reference sequence). This CDR3 region has 14 residues. CDR3 sequence: CAWGRGAQRGTQYF. CDR3 nucleotides: TGTGCCTGGGGCCGCGGCGCCCAACGGGGTACGCAGTATTTT.

The J gene is TRBJ2-5, the V gene TRBV6-1, with 11 bases matching TRBD2. Germline V lookup: CDR1 MNHNS, CDR2 SASEGT. This CDR3 is built from 16 residues. After removal of 6 bases from V and 1 base from J, the junction contained 7 bases not matched to a gene. CDR3 sequence reads: CASSEIAGGFQETQYF. CDR3 nucleotides: TGTGCCAGCAGCGAAATAGCGGGAGGGTTCCAAGAGACCCAGTACTTC.

This chain uses TRBV10-3 with TRBJ2-1, with 7 bases matching TRBD2. The CDR3 contains 12 residues. Germline CDR1 ENHRY, CDR2 SYGVKD. V lost 4 bases and J lost 8; bases outside the gene matches: 2. CDR3 nucleotide sequence: TGTGCCATCAGTGCTCTAGCGGATGAGCAGTTCTTC. This translates into CAISALADEQFF.

The chain links TRBV27 to TRBJ2-3, with 8 bases identical to TRBD2. The germline CDR1 and CDR2 sequences are MNHEY and SMNVEV (reference sequence). CDR3 size: 16 residues. With 7 bases clipped from V and 2 bases from J, the junction kept 11 bases outside the gene matches. CDR3 amino acids: CASKRLAAGATDTQYF. Written as DNA, the CDR3 is TGTGCCAGCAAGCGACTAGCAGCGGGAGCCACAGATACGCAGTATTTT.

As for this clone: The sample carries other DNA sequences with the same CDR3. V usage is TRBV28 and J usage is TRBJ1-1, with 8 bases fitting TRBD1. The CDR3 has 14 residues. CDR1 and CDR2 from the germline V gene are MDHEN and SYDVKM. The V gene end was trimmed by 5 bases and the J gene end by 4 bases; junction bases not matched to a gene: 6. The CDR3 reads CASSTTGGTTEAFF. In DNA, the CDR3 is TGTGCCAGCAGTACTACAGGGGGGACCACTGAAGCTTTCTTT.

The CDR3 region is CASREQTVIMEKLFF. CDR3 sequence (DNA): TGTGCCAGCAGGGAGCAGACAGTTATAATGGAAAAACTGTTTTTT. J is TRBJ1-4 and V is TRBV2, with D perhaps matching TRBD1 (5 bases). The CDR3 is made up of 15 amino acids. Trimming removed 6 bases from V and 8 bases from J, with 19 bases in between. CDR1 is SNHLY, CDR2 FYNNEI, per germline. The variable domain in full, completed from reference TRBV2 and TRBJ1-4, reads EPEVTQTPSHQVTQMGQEVILRCVPISNHLYFYWYRQILGQKVEFLVSFYNNEISEKSEIFDDQFSVERPDGSNFTLKIRSTKLEDSAMYFCASREQTVIMEKLFFGSGTQLSVL.

This chain connects TRBV3-1 (or the pseudogene TRBV3-2) to TRBJ1-1, with a weak D call TRBD1 (6 bases). The V gene lost 4 bases and the J gene lost 1 base, with 28 bases spanning the gap. This CDR3 has 20 residues. Germline-derived CDR1 and CDR2 are LGHDT and YNNKEL (reference sequence). CDR3 coding DNA: TGTGCCAGCAGCCCAAGGTTAGGACCGGGGGGCCACCGGGGGAACACTGAAGCTTTCTTT. Its translation: CASSPRLGPGGHRGNTEAFF.